The subject of this entry is one T cell receptor beta chain. The antigen remains unidentified. The CDR3 is 12 amino acids. Germline CDR1 reads MNHNS; CDR2 reads SASEGT. The V gene end was trimmed by 11 bases and the J gene end by 1 base; junction bases not matched to a gene: 2. This entry belongs to a study of blood T cells in healthy people across ages. Overall study findings and caveats: Observed TCR beta diversity showed a strong correlation with the percentage of naive T cells as measured by flow cytometry.

The authors ran a second PCR of 7 to 11 cycles using a sample-barcoded 5' primer and a J-beta primer mix. TCRdb independently ran MiXCR on the 5' RACE reads; one entry per CDR3 protein. Among approximately 600,000 distinct CDR3 sequences listed, 58% were seen once. Every participating donor contributed about 10 milliliters of peripheral blood through a draw. This receptor was identified in a man in his 60s in good health. The V and J genes are TRBV6-1 and TRBJ2-3, with 8 bases lining up with TRBD2. Sequenced input: blood. This CDR3 is CAVGGGTDTQYF. In nucleotides, the CDR3 is TGTGCCGTCGGGGGGGGCACAGATACGCAGTATTTT.